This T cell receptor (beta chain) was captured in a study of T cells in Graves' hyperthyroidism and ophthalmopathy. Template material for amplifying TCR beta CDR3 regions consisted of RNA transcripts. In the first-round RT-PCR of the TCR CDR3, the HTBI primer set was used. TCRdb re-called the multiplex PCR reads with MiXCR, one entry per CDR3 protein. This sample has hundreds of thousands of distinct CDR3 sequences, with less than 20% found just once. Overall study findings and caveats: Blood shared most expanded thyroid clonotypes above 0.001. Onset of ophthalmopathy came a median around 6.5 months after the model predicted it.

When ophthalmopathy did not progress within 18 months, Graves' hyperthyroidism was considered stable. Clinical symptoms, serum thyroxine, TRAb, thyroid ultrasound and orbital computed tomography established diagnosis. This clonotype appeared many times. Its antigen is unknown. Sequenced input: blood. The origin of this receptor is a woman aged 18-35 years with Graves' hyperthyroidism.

Written as DNA, the CDR3 is TGTGCCAGCAGTAGACTAGCGGGGGGGTGGACAGATACGCAGTATTTT. Its translation is CASSRLAGGWTDTQYF. J is TRBJ2-3 and V is TRBV2; 14 bases are shared with TRBD2. Germline loops: CDR1 SNHLY, CDR2 FYNNEI. This CDR3 is built from 16 residues. V was clipped by 5 bases and J by 3 bases; unmatched bases: 4.